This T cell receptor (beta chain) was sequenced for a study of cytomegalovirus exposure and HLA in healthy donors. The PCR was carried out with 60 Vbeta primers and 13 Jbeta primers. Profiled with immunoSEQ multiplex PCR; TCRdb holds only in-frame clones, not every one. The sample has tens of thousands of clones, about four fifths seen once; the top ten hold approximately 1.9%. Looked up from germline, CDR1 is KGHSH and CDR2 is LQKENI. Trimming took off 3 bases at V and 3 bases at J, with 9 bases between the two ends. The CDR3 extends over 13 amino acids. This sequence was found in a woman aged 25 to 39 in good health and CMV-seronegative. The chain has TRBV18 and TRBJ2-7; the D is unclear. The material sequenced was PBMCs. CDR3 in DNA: TGTGCCAGCTCACCGTCAGTTGACTACGAGCAGTACTTC. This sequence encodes CASSPSVDYEQYF.